The 25 T cell receptor beta chains given below trace back to one sample, sequenced in a study of CD8 T cells in ankylosing spondylitis. One entry per CDR3 protein results from TCRdb running MiXCR on the 5' RACE reads. Of around 140,000 distinct CDR3 sequences listed, roughly 10% are singletons. Sample: blood, either unsorted or a sorted T cell fraction (not recorded which). These receptors were obtained from a female donor with ankylosing spondylitis or in good health (not recorded which).

There are many counts of this clonotype. The chain employs TRBV5-1 and TRBJ2-2; D remains unclear. Germline V gene sequence: CDR1 SGHRS, CDR2 YFSETQ. V was cut by 0 bases and J by 3 bases, with 9 bases left in between. CDR3 length: 15 residues. CDR3 region: CASSLGLQYTGELFF. The CDR3 DNA sequence: TGCGCCAGCAGCTTGGGTTTACAGTACACCGGGGAGCTGTTTTTT.

Many counts were recorded for this clonotype. V and J are TRBV10-3 and TRBJ2-1; TRBD2 matches 9 bases. Germline-derived CDR1 and CDR2 are ENHRY and SYGVKD. V gave up 6 bases and J gave up 9 bases; unmatched junction bases: 9. The CDR3 extends over 14 amino acids. The chain's CDR3 is CAISDTSGPAEQFF. The CDR3 DNA sequence: TGTGCCATCAGCGATACTAGCGGGCCCGCTGAGCAGTTCTTC.

The table lists this clonotype with many counts. The chain recombines TRBV15 with TRBJ2-1; possibly TRBD1 for D (6 bases). Germline CDR1 and CDR2: LNHNV and YYDKDF (reference sequence). This CDR3 comprises 14 residues. The V gene lost 4 bases and the J gene lost 4 bases, with 11 bases spanning the gap. In DNA form, the CDR3 reads TGTGCCACCAGCAAATACAGGGCGTACAATGAGCAGTTCTTC. Its translation: CATSKYRAYNEQFF.

This clonotype showed up just a few times. This could be a read error, since a much larger clone is one nucleotide away. The CDR3 protein is CATSDSSPGLAASEQYF. CDR3 DNA sequence: TGTGCCACCAGTGATTCCTCCCCGGGACTAGCGGCTAGCGAGCAGTACTTC. The chain combines TRBV24-1 with TRBJ2-7; 11 bases map to TRBD2. V shed 2 bases and J 6 bases; nucleotides not matched to a gene: 11. CDR3 length equals 17 residues. Germline V CDR1 and CDR2: KGHDR, SFDVKD.

This clonotype came up many times. The V and J genes are TRBV5-1 and TRBJ1-2; 7 nucleotides match TRBD1. Germline V gene sequence: CDR1 SGHRS, CDR2 YFSETQ. The CDR3 extends over 13 amino acids. With 4 bases clipped from V and 10 bases from J, the junction kept 10 bases outside the gene matches. For the CDR3, the DNA is TGCGCCAGCAGCCCCGGGGGACAGAGGGACTACACCTTC. Translated: CASSPGGQRDYTF. Drawing the rest from reference TRBV5-1 and TRBJ1-2, the complete variable domain is KAGVTQTPRYLIKTRGQQVTLSCSPISGHRSVSWYQQTPGQGLQFLFEYFSETQRNKGNFPGRFSGRQFSNSRSEMNVSTLELGDSALYLCASSPGGQRDYTFGSGTRLTVV.

This clonotype was seen repeatedly, ten times or more. The chain joins TRBV20-1 to TRBJ2-4, with D perhaps assigned TRBD1 or TRBD2 (6 bases each). The CDR3 spans 13 residues. V dropped 3 bases and J dropped 3 bases, with 9 bases sitting between them. Germline V gives CDR1 DFQATT, CDR2 SNEGSKA (reference sequence). For the CDR3, the DNA is TGCAGTGCTAGCGAGGGGGGCAAAAACATTCAGTACTTC. Encoded protein: CSASEGGKNIQYF.

In the case of this clonotype: It may be a read error: a sequence one base away is much more abundant. CDR3 in DNA: TGTACCAGCAACGGGGGCCGGTCTGAAGCTTTCTTT. It specifies CTSNGGRSEAFF. The V gene is TRBV12-3 or TRBV12-4, the J gene TRBJ1-1, with D tentatively TRBD1 (6 bases). The CDR3 has 12 residues.

This clonotype was seen many times. DNA of the CDR3: TGTGCCAGCAGCTTTACCGGACGCGGGACACTCAATCAGCCCCAGCATTTT. Amino acid sequence: CASSFTGRGTLNQPQHF. The J gene is TRBJ1-5, the V gene TRBV7-8; D is perhaps TRBD1 (6 bases). This CDR3 comprises 17 residues. Germline V gives CDR1 SGHVS, CDR2 FQNEAQ. V was clipped by 3 bases and J by 3 bases, with 18 bases between them.

At least ten counts were recorded for this clonotype. This chain joins TRBV6-1 and TRBJ2-3; D is uncertain. Germline V gene lookup returns CDR1 MNHNS and CDR2 SASEGT. V shed 6 bases and J shed 0 bases, with 10 bases lying between them. CDR3 length: 14 residues. CDR3 DNA: TGTGCCAGCAGCCGAGTGGGTAGCACAGATACGCAGTATTTT. Translation gives CASSRVGSTDTQYF.

V usage is TRBV21-1 and J usage is TRBJ2-1. TRBV21-1 counts as a pseudogene. The CDR3 spans 13 residues. The CDR3 DNA reads TGTGCCAGCAGCAAAGACCCATACCGTGAGCAGTTCTTC. It codes for CASSKDPYREQFF.

This clonotype was recorded many times. This sequence joins TRBV12-3 or TRBV12-4 and TRBJ2-7; the D is unclear. V lost 6 bases and J 5 bases, leaving 8 bases between the germline ends. This CDR3 is 11 amino acids long. In nucleotides, the CDR3 is TGTGCCAGCAGCCAAGGTGACGAGCAGTACTTC. It encodes CASSQGDEQYF.

This clonotype has a count of ten or more. V gene TRBV5-1 combines with J gene TRBJ2-7, with 7 nucleotides matching TRBD1. The CDR3 runs to 15 residues. Germline loops: CDR1 SGHRS, CDR2 YFSETQ. Trimming took 0 bases from V and 6 from J; bases not matched to a gene: 9. CDR3 coding DNA: TGCGCCAGCAGCTTGGCACTGACAGGGTTTAGCGAGCAGTACTTC. As protein: CASSLALTGFSEQYF.

This chain joins TRBV29-1 and TRBJ2-1; 7 nucleotides agree with TRBD1. V dropped 4 bases and J dropped 4; count of bases not matched to a gene: 7. There are 14 residues in the CDR3. Germline lookup yields CDR1 SQVTM and CDR2 ANQGSEA. Here the CDR3 DNA reads TGCAGCGTTGTGAGGGGGCGCGCTTACAATGAGCAGTTCTTC. It translates to CSVVRGRAYNEQFF.

This clonotype showed up many times. The V and J genes are TRBV11-2 and TRBJ1-1; TRBD1 agrees at 7 bases. CDR1 SGHAT and CDR2 FQNNGV come from the germline V gene. The CDR3 covers 12 residues. V dropped 9 bases and J dropped 7; count of bases not matched to a gene: 8. CDR3 in DNA: TGTGCCAGTCAGCACAGGGGCTATGAAGCTTTCTTT. Translated: CASQHRGYEAFF.

This clonotype was counted many times. The CDR3 region has the DNA TGTGCCAGCGGACCCAACAGGGATACTGAAGCTTTCTTT. As protein: CASGPNRDTEAFF. The chain is built from TRBV5-5 and TRBJ1-1; weak D call: TRBD1 (6 bases). This CDR3 has 13 amino acids. The germline gives CDR1 SGHKS, CDR2 YYEKEE (reference sequence). V lost 7 bases to trimming and J lost 5 bases, with 15 bases between them.

The chain combines TRBV20-1 with TRBJ1-2, with a weak D call TRBD1 (5 bases). The CDR3 length is 11 residues. Germline CDR1 reads DFQATT; CDR2 reads SNEGSKA (reference sequence). The V end was cut by 8 bases, the J end by 10 bases, with 17 bases between. CDR3 in amino acids: CSPGRDDDYTF. CDR3 DNA sequence: TGCAGTCCCGGGAGGGACGATGACTACACCTTC.

This clonotype came up many times. This sequence joins TRBV5-1 and TRBJ1-6; 8 nucleotides align to TRBD1. The CDR3 totals 15 residues. Per germline, CDR1 SGHRS and CDR2 YFSETQ. V shed 4 bases, J shed 7 bases, and the junction held 7 bases outside the gene matches. Written as DNA, the CDR3 is TGCGCCAGCAGCCTTACGGACAGGGACAATTCACCCCTCCACTTT. It translates to CASSLTDRDNSPLHF. The entire variable domain, with the rest obtained from reference TRBV5-1 and TRBJ1-6, is as follows: KAGVTQTPRYLIKTRGQQVTLSCSPISGHRSVSWYQQTPGQGLQFLFEYFSETQRNKGNFPGRFSGRQFSNSRSEMNVSTLELGDSALYLCASSLTDRDNSPLHFGNGTRLTVT.

In this sample, this clonotype turned up many times. The chain employs TRBV18 and TRBJ1-1; D uncertain. CDR3 size: 13 residues. Trimming removed 3 bases from V and 5 bases from J, with 10 bases in between. Germline lookup yields CDR1 KGHSH and CDR2 LQKENI. The CDR3 is CASSPGTKTEAFF. CDR3 DNA sequence: TGTGCCAGCTCACCTGGAACAAAGACTGAAGCTTTCTTT. The whole variable domain, filled in from reference TRBV18 and TRBJ1-1, reads NAGVMQNPRHLVRRRGQEARLRCSPMKGHSHVYWYRQLPEEGLKFMVYLQKENIIDESGMPKERFSAEFPKEGPSILRIQQVVRGDSAAYFCASSPGTKTEAFFGQGTRLTVV.

This clonotype occurred many times. The chain links TRBV7-9 to TRBJ2-1, with TRBD2 identical over 8 bases. The CDR3 is 16 residues long. The germline CDR1 and CDR2 sequences are SEHNR and FQNEAQ (reference sequence). V gave up 4 bases and J gave up 4 bases; unmatched junction bases: 9. The CDR3 loop reads CASSSLSGTQYNEQFF. DNA of the CDR3: TGTGCCAGCAGCTCCCTTAGCGGGACGCAATACAATGAGCAGTTCTTC. Looking up the rest from reference TRBV7-9 and TRBJ2-1 gives the full variable domain: DTGVSQNPRHKITKRGQNVTFRCDPISEHNRLYWYRQTLGQGPEFLTYFQNEAQLEKSRLLSDRFSAERPKGSFSTLEIQRTEQGDSAMYLCASSSLSGTQYNEQFFGPGTRLTVL.

This clonotype has a count of ten or more. V gene TRBV6-1 combines with J gene TRBJ1-2; D not resolved. The V and J ends lost 7 bases and 3 bases respectively, with 21 bases between them. Germline V gene data show CDR1 as MNHNS and CDR2 as SASEGT. The CDR3 consists of 16 residues. This chain's CDR3 is CASTTLLGGGYYGYTF. CDR3 coding DNA: TGTGCCAGCACTACCCTCTTGGGTGGAGGGTACTATGGCTACACCTTC.

The table lists this clonotype with many counts. The genes are TRBV5-1 and TRBJ2-1; TRBD2 matches 8 bases. Germline V gives CDR1 SGHRS, CDR2 YFSETQ. Trimming cost V 4 bases and J 5 bases; bases outside gene matches: 8. The CDR3 runs to 15 residues. The CDR3 DNA reads TGCGCCAGCAGCGAAAGCGGGGGCCCCCACAATGAGCAGTTCTTC. This translates into CASSESGGPHNEQFF. Together with reference TRBV5-1 and TRBJ2-1, the CDR3 gives the full variable domain: KAGVTQTPRYLIKTRGQQVTLSCSPISGHRSVSWYQQTPGQGLQFLFEYFSETQRNKGNFPGRFSGRQFSNSRSEMNVSTLELGDSALYLCASSESGGPHNEQFFGPGTRLTVL.

The V gene is TRBV11-2, the J gene TRBJ2-7; possibly TRBD2 for D (6 bases). Germline V gene sequence: CDR1 SGHAT, CDR2 FQNNGV. Trimming took off 3 bases at V and 2 bases at J, with 14 bases between the two ends. CDR3 length equals 15 residues. The CDR3 DNA follows: TGTGCCAGCAGCTTCCAGGGACTCCCGCCCTACGAGCAGTACTTC. Its protein is CASSFQGLPPYEQYF.

There are a few counts of this clonotype. The chain uses TRBV4-2 and TRBJ2-5, with a weak D call TRBD1 (6 bases). V lost 8 bases, J lost 1 base, and 11 bases lay in between. CDR3 length equals 13 residues. Germline CDR1 LGHNA, CDR2 YNFKEQ. Written as DNA, the CDR3 is TGTGCCAGCGGTCAGGGGAGCCAAGAGACCCAGTACTTC. This codes for CASGQGSQETQYF.

Sample share makes this clonotype medium-sized (0.01 to 0.1%). CDR3 sequence (DNA): TGTGCCAGCAGCCAATCGGGGGGCACTGAAGCTTTCTTT. It specifies CASSQSGGTEAFF. The chain links TRBV3-1 to TRBJ1-1, with D perhaps matching TRBD1 (5 bases). The germline V gene encodes CDR1 LGHDT and CDR2 YNNKEL (reference sequence). This CDR3 contains 13 residues. V dropped 2 bases and J dropped 4 bases, with 8 bases sitting between them.

This clonotype was counted ten times or more. The chain links TRBV20-1 to TRBJ2-7; D is ambiguous. Trimming removed 6 bases from V and 3 bases from J, with 9 bases in between. This CDR3 region has 11 residues. Germline CDR1 is DFQATT and CDR2 is SNEGSKA (reference sequence). The CDR3 bases are TGCAGTGCCCCGACTGACTACGAGCAGTACTTC. As protein: CSAPTDYEQYF.